Described below is a single TCR beta chain sequence and its context. Its antigen specificity is not known. Base qualities are missing; no much larger clone stands one base away. The T-cell fraction in tumor and uninvolved lung tissue was obtained from TCR sequencing using the immunoSEQ assay. The authors' analysis ran thus. For survival analysis, patients were split into high (upper tertile) and low (lower two tertiles) T-cell fraction groups and compared by log-rank test. A signed-rank test was used to check for differences in T-cell fraction between paired tumor and uninvolved lung. TCRdb took over this immuneACCESS table, retaining in-frame rearrangements with V and J assigned. Such tables are incomplete; in checked studies, under half of the missing clones stem from an unresolved V gene, and the remainder is unexplained. V and J calls plus clone size are reproduced from that table; the DNA served to infer D and trimming. The sample table lists thousands of clones, 65% to 80% of them with a count of one. In total, the top ten clones hold more than 13% of the sample.

The data are from a study of tumor-infiltrating lymphocytes in localized non-small cell lung cancer (dated by TCRdb to the early 2020s). Turning to the overall study: Patients whose samples were collected after neoadjuvant chemotherapy, as well as both smokers and never-smokers and several histologies, were included in the cohort. From each patient came resected tumor tissue plus uninvolved lung tissue from that same patient, and the uninvolved lung tissue was described as non-adjacent to the tumor. The paired tumor versus uninvolved lung comparison of immunoSEQ T-cell fraction included a few dozen patients. TCR sequencing was one of several integrated assays, alongside flow cytometry, multiplex immunofluorescence, RNA-seq, exome sequencing and proteomics, applied to the same patients. The overall ICON cohort was composed of 150 surgical patients with localized non-small cell lung cancer whose tumors were resected.

Results and caveats for the whole study, not just this receptor: Assay coverage varied across patients depending on available tissue quantity, so only a subset of the cohort had TCR sequencing. Recurrence-free survival showed no association with tumor T-cell fraction measured by TCR sequencing (p = 0.61). Because different assays used different pieces of the same tissue, intratumor heterogeneity could not be separated from technical variation. Higher T cell infiltration in tumors than in uninvolved lung tissue was supported by TCRbeta sequencing, consistent with immunofluorescence CD3 counts. TCR-derived T-cell fraction did not differ between the flow cytometry-defined immunotypes IM1 (good prognosis) and IM2 (poor prognosis).

The germline V gene sets CDR1 to SGHNT and CDR2 to YENEEA. The trim is 0 bases for V and 13 bases for J, with a gap of 19 bases between the germline ends. Measured from the cysteine to the phenylalanine, the CDR3 is 16 residues long. Here the CDR3 DNA is all that survives: 48 bases in frame from base 1. Patient enrollment in ICON started in the first half of 2016, and the final patient was enrolled in September 2018. Fresh tumor and matched uninvolved tissue for in-depth immune analyses, including TCR sequencing, were collected from a subcohort of under 85 patients. DNA for TCR sequencing was isolated from bulk tissue, and no cell sorting was done.

The sequenced material came from lung tumor tissue. The origin of this receptor is a human donor with non-small cell lung cancer. The rearranged segments are TRBV11-3 and TRBJ2-6; the D gene is perhaps TRBD1 or TRBD2, as each covers 5 bases. At the DNA level, the sequence is TGTGCCAGCAGCTTAGAGGGTCCAGGGAGTCCCGGGGTCCTGACTTTC. Its protein is CASSLEGPGSPGVLTF.